The 24 T cell receptor beta chains presented below share a single source sample, sequenced in a study of T-cell memory formation after mild COVID-19. TCRdb reprocessed the 5' RACE reads via MiXCR and lists one record per CDR3 protein. The sample consists of 150,000 to 200,000 distinct CDR3 sequences, roughly 14% of them appearing once. The sequenced sample was PBMCs or a T cell subset sorted from them (not recorded which). The origin of the receptors is an adult woman who had mild COVID-19 (a few samples of this study predate the infection). Cell type and time point are not known.

This clonotype was recorded many times. This chain uses TRBV11-3 with TRBJ2-7, with a weak D call TRBD2 (6 bases). In germline, CDR1 is SGHNT, CDR2 YENEEA. The CDR3 has 13 residues. The V end lost 2 bases, the J end lost 3 bases, and 8 bases lay between the germline ends. The CDR3 DNA reads TGTGCCAGCAGCTTATACGGGGGCTACGAGCAGTACTTC. Translated: CASSLYGGYEQYF.

This clonotype has just a few counts. J is TRBJ1-5 and V is TRBV12-3 or TRBV12-4; perhaps TRBD1 as D (5 bases). This CDR3 is built from 14 residues. The V end was cut by 6 bases, the J end by 2 bases, with 11 bases between. Here the CDR3 DNA reads TGTGCCAGCAGACAACAGGATGGCAATCAGCCCCAGCATTTT. Translated, it gives CASRQQDGNQPQHF.

This clonotype was counted only a few times. V usage is TRBV5-1 and J usage is TRBJ1-6, with D uncertain. The germline V gene encodes CDR1 SGHRS and CDR2 YFSETQ. The CDR3 runs to 16 residues. Trimming stripped 0 bases from V and 0 bases from J, with 7 bases between. The chain's CDR3 is CASSLEGGSYNSPLHF. Here the CDR3 DNA reads TGCGCCAGCAGCTTGGAAGGTGGCTCCTATAATTCACCCCTCCACTTT.

This clonotype appeared a few times. The chain combines TRBV13 with TRBJ2-3, with TRBD2 as a possible D gene (5 bases). V dropped 1 base and J dropped 10 bases, with 21 bases sitting between them. Germline V gene sequence: CDR1 PRHDT, CDR2 FYEKMQ (reference sequence). The CDR3 sequence is 16 residues long. CDR3 protein: CASSLESPQPGGAQYF. In DNA form, the CDR3 reads TGTGCCAGCAGCTTAGAGAGCCCGCAGCCAGGAGGCGCGCAGTATTTT.

The rearrangement joins TRBV5-1 to TRBJ2-1; perhaps D is TRBD1 or TRBD2 (5 bases each). From germline, CDR1 is SGHRS and CDR2 YFSETQ. With 0 bases removed from V and 9 bases from J, the gap between germline ends came to 7 bases. The CDR3 sequence is 12 residues long. The CDR3 DNA reads TGCGCCAGCAGCTTGGTGGGGGTTGAGCAGTTCTTC. The encoded protein is CASSLVGVEQFF.

This clonotype was detected ten times or more. The chain carries TRBV12-3 or TRBV12-4 and TRBJ2-7, with D uncertain. V lost 3 bases to trimming and J lost 2 bases, with 8 bases between them. This CDR3 comprises 13 residues. CDR3 bases: TGTGCCAGCAGTTTTAGGAGAACCTACGAGCAGTACTTC. It yields the protein CASSFRRTYEQYF.

The chain is built from TRBV11-3 and TRBJ2-1, with 10 bases matching TRBD2. V gave up 5 bases and J gave up 5 bases; unmatched junction bases: 6. The germline V gene has CDR1 SGHNT and CDR2 YENEEA. The CDR3 totals 15 residues. The CDR3 region is CASSLRLAGNNEQFF. CDR3 sequence (DNA): TGTGCCAGCAGCCTTCGACTAGCGGGTAACAATGAGCAGTTCTTC.

This clonotype was found a few times. The CDR3 sequence is CASSLEAGRHNEQFF. The CDR3 DNA is TGTGCCAGCAGCTTAGAGGCGGGACGACACAATGAGCAGTTCTTC. V and J are TRBV7-8 and TRBJ2-1; D may be TRBD2 (6 bases). Trimming left V 1 base short and J 5 bases short, with 12 bases between. The CDR3 loop spans 15 amino acids. Germline V gene lookup returns CDR1 SGHVS and CDR2 FQNEAQ.

The rearrangement joins TRBV4-3 to TRBJ2-3, with 8 bases identical to TRBD1. There are 16 residues in the CDR3. Germline V CDR1 and CDR2: LGHNA, YSLEER. With V trimmed by 3 bases and J by 4 bases, 9 bases remained unmatched. CDR3 nucleotide sequence: TGCGCCAGCAGCCAGAAGGACAGGGAAGGCCCAGATACGCAGTATTTT. This codes for CASSQKDREGPDTQYF.

This clonotype was recorded at least ten times. V gene TRBV2 combines with J gene TRBJ1-4; D not certain. V lost 7 bases and J lost 5, with 5 bases in between. CDR3 size: 11 residues. In germline, CDR1 is SNHLY, CDR2 FYNNEI. The chain's CDR3 is CASTLNEKLFF. The CDR3 DNA follows: TGTGCCAGCACCCTGAATGAAAAACTGTTTTTT.

The chain combines TRBV14 with TRBJ1-2; TRBD1 is a possible D gene (6 bases). The length of the CDR3 is 15 residues. The V gene's germline CDR1 is SGHDN and CDR2 FVKESK. V was cut by 1 base and J by 7 bases, with 16 bases left in between. As DNA, the CDR3 is TGTGCCAGCAGCCAAGGTTTGGCGGGGGGCTCTGGCTACACCTTC. Protein sequence: CASSQGLAGGSGYTF.

This clonotype was seen a few times. This sequence joins TRBV12-3 or TRBV12-4 and TRBJ1-6; no clear D. V dropped 3 bases and J dropped 6 bases, with 15 bases sitting between them. The CDR3 sequence is 16 residues long. The CDR3 sequence: CASSLTPRVSNSPLHF. The CDR3, as DNA: TGTGCCAGCAGTTTGACCCCGCGAGTCAGTAATTCACCCCTCCACTTT.

The rearrangement joins TRBV11-2 to TRBJ2-7; tentative D call: TRBD1 (6 bases). Trimming pared 3 bases from V and 0 bases from J, leaving 9 bases between. The CDR3 covers 14 residues. Germline CDR1 reads SGHAT; CDR2 reads FQNNGV. CDR3 residues: CASSFWTASYEQYF. The CDR3 nucleotides are TGTGCCAGCAGCTTCTGGACAGCCTCCTACGAGCAGTACTTC.

This clonotype was counted many times. The V call is TRBV5-1, the J call TRBJ2-7, with D possibly being TRBD2 (7 bases). In germline, CDR1 is SGHRS, CDR2 YFSETQ. V lost 3 bases, J lost 6 bases, and 16 bases lay in between. The length of the CDR3 is 14 residues. As DNA, the CDR3 is TGCGCCAGCAGCTCCTCCGGGGGGCAAGGCGAGCAGTACTTC. It codes for CASSSSGGQGEQYF.

The chain joins TRBV5-5 to TRBJ1-3, with D perhaps TRBD1 (6 bases). Looked up from germline, CDR1 is SGHKS and CDR2 is YYEKEE (reference sequence). Trimming left V 0 bases short and J 4 bases short, with 8 bases between. This CDR3 is 14 amino acids long. DNA of the CDR3: TGTGCCAGCAGCTTGGAGGGGGAGGGAAACACCATATATTTT. Protein: CASSLEGEGNTIYF. The full variable domain, with the rest looked up from reference TRBV5-5 and TRBJ1-3, is DAGVTQSPTHLIKTRGQQVTLRCSPISGHKSVSWYQQVLGQGPQFIFQYYEKEERGRGNFPDRFSARQFPNYSSELNVNALLLGDSALYLCASSLEGEGNTIYFGEGSWLTVV.

In this sample, this clonotype turned up a few times. The rearrangement uses TRBV6-5 and TRBJ2-1; TRBD2 aligns across 12 bases. V was clipped by 8 bases and J by 8 bases; unmatched bases: 4. Germline V gene lookup returns CDR1 MNHEY and CDR2 SVGAGI. The CDR3 spans 13 residues. The CDR3 DNA follows: TGTGCCAGCTCGACTAGCGGGAGATATGAGCAGTTCTTC. Protein product: CASSTSGRYEQFF.

This clonotype was found many times. The chain carries TRBV12-3 or TRBV12-4 and TRBJ2-7; D is tentatively TRBD1 or TRBD2 (5 bases each). The CDR3 runs 16 residues. The germline V and J ends were trimmed by 1 base and 0 bases, with 13 bases remaining between them. In DNA, the CDR3 is TGTGCCAGCAGTTTAGAAGCTGCAGGGAGCTCCTACGAGCAGTACTTC. It is translated as CASSLEAAGSSYEQYF.

At least ten counts were recorded for this clonotype. The chain carries TRBV12-3 or TRBV12-4 and TRBJ2-7; the D gene is possibly TRBD1 (6 bases). The germline V and J ends were trimmed by 7 bases and 1 base, with 17 bases remaining between them. The CDR3 covers 15 residues. CDR3 sequence reads: CASTVGQLGSYEQYF. CDR3 in DNA: TGTGCCAGCACCGTCGGACAGTTAGGTTCCTACGAGCAGTACTTC.

This chain joins TRBV5-1 and TRBJ1-1; TRBD1 agrees at 10 bases. Germline-derived CDR1 and CDR2 are SGHRS and YFSETQ. V gave up 5 bases and J gave up 5 bases; unmatched junction bases: 6. This CDR3 is built from 14 residues. The CDR3, as DNA: TGCGCCAGCAGGGATGGACAGGGGGAAACTGAAGCTTTCTTT. Protein sequence: CASRDGQGETEAFF.

This clonotype has more than one count but fewer than ten. This chain joins TRBV5-1 and TRBJ1-2; possible D gene TRBD1, 6 bases. Trimming shortened V by 4 bases and J by 8 bases, and 15 bases separated the two germline ends. CDR1 SGHRS and CDR2 YFSETQ come from the germline V gene. The CDR3 consists of 13 residues. The CDR3 sequence: CASSPRTVGGYTF. The CDR3 bases are TGCGCCAGCAGCCCTAGGACAGTCGGGGGCTACACCTTC.

This clonotype has just a few counts. The V and J genes are TRBV6-5 and TRBJ2-1; 8 positions agree with TRBD2. Germline V lookup: CDR1 MNHEY, CDR2 SVGAGI. This CDR3 has 17 residues. The ends lost 0 bases at V and 3 bases at J; junction bases unmatched: 7. As DNA, the CDR3 is TGTGCCAGCAGTTACTCGATTCAGCGGGAGTTCTACAATGAGCAGTTCTTC. Amino acids: CASSYSIQREFYNEQFF.

The CDR3 DNA is TGTGCCAGCAGCCAAGGCCACCAAACTTACAATGAGCAGTTCTTC. Protein sequence: CASSQGHQTYNEQFF. The V gene is TRBV3-1, the J gene TRBJ2-1; no clear D. CDR3 size: 15 residues. Germline V CDR1 and CDR2: LGHDT, YNNKEL (reference sequence). V lost 1 base to trimming and J lost 4 bases, with 11 bases between them.

This clonotype was picked up a small number of times. The chain uses TRBV7-2 and TRBJ2-7; TRBD1 matches 7 bases. The CDR3 is 14 amino acids. Germline CDR1 and CDR2: SGHTA and FQGNSA. With V trimmed by 4 bases and J by 1 base, 4 bases remained unmatched. The CDR3 reads CASSSDRESYEQYF. In DNA, the CDR3 is TGTGCCAGCAGCTCCGACAGGGAATCCTACGAGCAGTACTTC.

This clonotype was observed a few times. V is TRBV20-1 and J is TRBJ2-4, with 7 bases lining up with TRBD2. This CDR3 contains 16 residues. J lost 0 bases, V lost 2 bases, and 7 bases had no gene match. Germline values: CDR1 DFQATT, CDR2 SNEGSKA (reference sequence). This chain's CDR3 is CSARPREGVAKNIQYF. CDR3 nucleotide sequence: TGCAGTGCTAGACCGAGGGAGGGAGTAGCCAAAAACATTCAGTACTTC.